This T cell receptor (beta chain) was recorded in a study of tumor-infiltrating lymphocytes in primary liver carcinoma. About the study: Tumors were stage T1-T3 N0M0, about 4.2 to 11 cm across. Read depth, roughly 3.65 to 7.5 million productive TCRbeta reads, did not differ significantly between tissues.

Alongside blood RNA obtained from unsorted whole blood, germline DNA was also extracted. A sample of roughly 4 milliliters of peripheral blood was taken before surgery. The template, about 540 ng total RNA, yielded TCR beta cDNA made with a constant-region primer. Construction of TCR beta libraries relied on three successive nested multiplex PCR rounds employing slightly modified ARM-PCR. For around 10 cycles apiece, the opening two PCR rounds ran with TRBV1-TRBV30 forward primers and a C-beta reverse primer. TCRdb analysed the multiplex PCR reads with MiXCR anew, one entry per CDR3 protein. The profile shows 250,000 to 350,000 distinct CDR3 sequences, nearly 60% of them singletons. The CDR3 consists of 14 residues. The germline gives CDR1 SGHNT, CDR2 YYREEE (reference sequence). V lost 2 bases and J lost 3, with 9 bases in between. This clonotype was counted only a few times.

The rearrangement links TRBV5-4 to TRBJ2-1; no clear D. The sequence was collected from a woman in her 30s with primary liver carcinoma and hepatitis B virus infection. The specimen sequenced was peripheral blood. The CDR3 coding sequence is TGTGCCAGCAGCTTCATTAACAGCTACAATGAGCAGTTCTTC. The encoded protein is CASSFINSYNEQFF.